This section outlines one T cell receptor beta chain sequence together with its context. The entry originates in a study of T cell repertoires in ileal Crohn's disease. About the research overall: Median disease duration was about eight years; roughly 35% smoked at surgery.

Time point: neoterminal ileum biopsy at postoperative endoscopy, about 6 months after surgery. Patients were adults with ileal or ileocolonic Crohn's disease needing resection. The length of the CDR3 is 14 residues. V shed 7 bases and J shed 5 bases, with 17 bases lying between them. Germline V gives CDR1 LNHNV, CDR2 YYDKDF (reference sequence). TCRdb's copy holds only in-frame clones and misses some; the assay was immunoSEQ multiplex PCR. The profile covers roughly 60,000 clones, with roughly nine tenths appearing a single time and over 2% taken by the ten largest. The material sequenced was ileal tissue. The chain links TRBV15 to TRBJ1-2, with D uncertain. This TCR derives from an adult with Crohn's disease. The CDR3 region has the DNA TGTGCCACCAACCCGCAGGAGGCGGATTATGGCTACACCTTC. As protein: CATNPQEADYGYTF. The entire variable domain, with the rest obtained from reference TRBV15 and TRBJ1-2, is as follows: DAMVIQNPRYQVTQFGKPVTLSCSQTLNHNVMYWYQQKSSQAPKLLFHYYDKDFNNEADTPDNFQSRRPNTSFCFLDIRSPGLGDTAMYLCATNPQEADYGYTFGSGTRLTVV.